The entry below describes one T cell receptor beta chain. Its specificity is not known. The method was immunoSEQ multiplex PCR; TCRdb's version includes in-frame clones alone and lacks a portion of them. Of 800,000 to 950,000 clones in the sample, approximately 96% were seen once. This CDR3 spans 15 amino acids. Trimming removed 7 bases from V and 2 bases from J, with 14 bases in between. Germline loops: CDR1 MGHRA, CDR2 YSYEKL. This entry belongs to a study of shared clonotypes between healthy human individuals. Study-level background: CD4 naive cells filled three plates per donor, CD4 memory three, CD8 naive two and CD8 memory one.

Findings of the study overall: Researchers sampled only blood; tissue repertoires likely differ.

Naive CD8 cells were CD45RO-negative, positively selected for CCR7, excluding terminally differentiated effector memory CD45RA+ cells. The chain carries TRBV4-1 and TRBJ2-2; TRBD2 might be the D (6 bases). The clonotype originates from a man younger than 40 in good health. The sample consisted of naive CD8+ T cells sorted from blood. CDR3: CASTRTMANTGELFF. The CDR3 DNA follows: TGCGCCAGCACCAGGACTATGGCCAACACCGGGGAGCTGTTTTTT.